Listed here are 20 T cell receptor beta chains from one sample, sequenced in a study of T cells in Graves' hyperthyroidism and ophthalmopathy. TCR beta CDR3 sequences were amplified from RNA transcripts. Using the HTBI primer set, a first-round RT-PCR was run on the TCR CDR3. TCRdb analysed the multiplex PCR reads with MiXCR anew, one entry per CDR3 protein. Among under 450,000 distinct CDR3 sequences listed, about 15% were seen once. The sequencing sample was made of blood. The source is a woman aged 25 to 45 with Graves' hyperthyroidism that later progressed to Graves' ophthalmopathy.

This sequence joins TRBV27 and TRBJ2-3; maybe TRBD2 (7 bases). Per the germline V gene, CDR1 is MNHEY and CDR2 is SMNVEV (reference sequence). Trimming pared 3 bases from V and 6 bases from J, leaving 10 bases between. This CDR3 region has 13 residues. CDR3 in DNA: TGTGCCAGCAGTTTCGGGGGGCGTGATACGCAGTATTTT. It yields the protein CASSFGGRDTQYF.

This clonotype has at least ten counts. The rearrangement uses TRBV11-2 and TRBJ1-1; 7 positions agree with TRBD1. V shed 5 bases and J 2 bases; nucleotides not matched to a gene: 5. Germline V CDR1 and CDR2: SGHAT, FQNNGV. There are 14 residues in the CDR3. The CDR3 reads CASSTRQGNTEAFF. The CDR3 nucleotides are TGTGCCAGCAGCACCCGACAGGGCAACACTGAAGCTTTCTTT.

The table lists this clonotype with many counts. The chain employs TRBV5-1 and TRBJ2-7, with D possibly called TRBD1 or TRBD2 (5 bases each). Germline CDR1 is SGHRS and CDR2 is YFSETQ. The V end was cut by 5 bases, the J end by 5 bases, with 11 bases between. The CDR3 contains 12 residues. DNA for the CDR3: TGCGCCAGCAGTTCCGGGGACCACGAGCAGTACTTC. Amino acid sequence: CASSSGDHEQYF.

This clonotype was counted between two and nine times. The CDR3 reads CASSYFGLGGYNEQFF. The DNA of the CDR3 is TGTGCCAGCAGTTACTTCGGGTTAGGGGGTTACAATGAGCAGTTCTTC. The V call is TRBV6-5, the J call TRBJ2-1; D may be TRBD1 (6 bases). Between the trimmed V and J ends, which lost 1 base and 4 bases, there was a span of 14 bases. The CDR3 spans 16 residues. CDR1 is MNHEY and CDR2 is SVGAGI in the germline V gene.

In its sample, this clonotype was seen many times. V usage is TRBV12-3 or TRBV12-4 and J usage is TRBJ2-3, with D possibly being TRBD1 or TRBD2 (5 bases each). The CDR3 is made up of 15 amino acids. V was cut by 2 bases and J by 6 bases, with 15 bases left in between. The CDR3 DNA is TGTGCCAGCAGTTTACCGGGGAGAGGGGCGGATACGCAGTATTTT. Its translation: CASSLPGRGADTQYF.

This clonotype has at least ten counts. This sequence joins TRBV30 and TRBJ2-5; D gene unclear. CDR3 length: 13 residues. Germline V gives CDR1 GTSNPN, CDR2 SVGIG (reference sequence). The V end was cut by 0 bases, the J end by 5 bases, with 10 bases between. CDR3: CAWSVAQVETQYF. CDR3 DNA sequence: TGTGCCTGGAGTGTGGCTCAGGTTGAGACCCAGTACTTC.

This clonotype was seen repeatedly, ten times or more. The chain is built from TRBV28 and TRBJ2-5; TRBD2 is a possible D gene (5 bases). CDR1 is MDHEN, CDR2 SYDVKM, per germline. This CDR3 has 15 residues. Trimming took 1 base from V and 1 from J, leaving 10 bases between them. The CDR3 sequence is CASSLSRGFQETQYF. CDR3 nucleotide sequence: TGTGCCAGCAGTTTATCTCGAGGGTTCCAAGAGACCCAGTACTTC. The full variable domain, its missing parts supplied by reference TRBV28 and TRBJ2-5, is DVKVTQSSRYLVKRTGEKVFLECVQDMDHENMFWYRQDPGLGLRLIYFSYDVKMKEKGDIPEGYSVSREKKERFSLILESASTNQTSMYLCASSLSRGFQETQYFGPGTRLLVL.

CDR3 nucleotides: TGCAGTGCTAGAGACATACAGGGGGTCCTGACTTTC. Translating it yields CSARDIQGVLTF. The chain recombines TRBV20-1 with TRBJ2-6; TRBD1 matches at 7 bases. This CDR3 comprises 12 residues. V gave up 0 bases and J gave up 13 bases; unmatched junction bases: 3. Germline V lookup: CDR1 DFQATT, CDR2 SNEGSKA (reference sequence).

This clonotype appeared many times. The chain joins TRBV3-1 to TRBJ2-7; 10 nucleotides agree with TRBD1. CDR3 length: 14 residues. CDR1 and CDR2 from the germline V gene are LGHDT and YNNKEL (reference sequence). V shed 6 bases, J shed 5 bases, and the junction held 7 bases outside the gene matches. In nucleotides, the CDR3 is TGTGCCAGCAGTACCGGGACAGGGGAGGACGAGCAGTACTTC. Protein product: CASSTGTGEDEQYF.

This clonotype showed up many times. The genes are TRBV28 and TRBJ2-7, with unresolved D. The CDR3 consists of 17 residues. In germline, CDR1 is MDHEN, CDR2 SYDVKM. V gave up 5 bases and J gave up 0 bases, with 20 bases separating them. The CDR3 loop is CASSRVGLTTYSYEQYF. For the CDR3, the DNA is TGTGCCAGCAGTCGGGTGGGGTTAACAACGTACTCCTACGAGCAGTACTTC.

This clonotype was observed a handful of times. This rearrangement joins TRBV20-1 to TRBJ2-2; 11 bases line up with TRBD2. V trimming: 4 bases; J trimming: 1 base; junction bases outside the gene matches: 5. CDR1 is DFQATT, CDR2 SNEGSKA, per germline (reference sequence). The CDR3 loop spans 16 amino acids. The CDR3 DNA reads TGCAGTGCTAAACCCGGGACTAGCGGGAACACCGGGGAGCTGTTTTTT. Protein product: CSAKPGTSGNTGELFF.

This clonotype was counted at least ten times. The chain's CDR3 is CAISESIRQFF. The CDR3 coding sequence is TGTGCCATCAGTGAGTCGATTAGGCAGTTCTTC. The genes are TRBV10-3 and TRBJ2-1; D gene unclear. The CDR3 covers 11 residues. Germline CDR1 is ENHRY and CDR2 is SYGVKD. V shed 0 bases and J shed 12 bases, with 6 bases lying between them.

The chain employs TRBV20-1 and TRBJ2-7; a weak D match, TRBD1 (5 bases). CDR3 length: 13 residues. CDR1 DFQATT and CDR2 SNEGSKA come from the germline V gene (reference sequence). Trimming cost V 3 bases and J 2 bases, with 11 bases left between them. The CDR3 sequence: CSARSRATYEQYF. CDR3 in DNA: TGCAGTGCTAGGAGCAGGGCGACCTACGAGCAGTACTTC.

This clonotype was counted ten times or more. The CDR3 region is CASRAETFYEQYF. The DNA of the CDR3 is TGTGCCAGCAGGGCAGAGACCTTCTACGAGCAGTACTTC. V gene TRBV2 combines with J gene TRBJ2-7; D is undetermined. V lost 6 bases and J lost 3, with 12 bases in between. Germline assignment: CDR1 SNHLY and CDR2 FYNNEI. This CDR3 has 13 amino acids.

This clonotype was detected many times. The rearrangement links TRBV6-1 to TRBJ2-2; D perhaps matches TRBD2 (7 bases). This CDR3 region has 15 residues. CDR1 and CDR2 from the germline V gene are MNHNS and SASEGT. Trimming pared 8 bases from V and 1 base from J, leaving 14 bases between. This CDR3 reads CASVRGGQNTGELFF. The CDR3 bases are TGTGCCAGCGTTAGGGGGGGCCAGAACACCGGGGAGCTGTTTTTT.

This clonotype was seen at least ten times. The rearrangement joins TRBV5-5 to TRBJ1-5; D unclear. V lost 4 bases and J 4 bases, leaving 18 bases between the germline ends. This CDR3 spans 16 amino acids. The germline gives CDR1 SGHKS, CDR2 YYEKEE (reference sequence). CDR3 sequence (DNA): TGTGCCAGCAGCCTGTTCCTCGTCGGACCAAATCAGCCCCAGCATTTT. Translating gives CASSLFLVGPNQPQHF.

This clonotype was detected ten times or more. The chain has TRBV27 and TRBJ1-2; D is uncertain. The CDR3 is 13 amino acids. Trimming removed 6 bases from V and 4 bases from J, with 12 bases in between. Looked up from germline, CDR1 is MNHEY and CDR2 is SMNVEV (reference sequence). The CDR3 region is CASSLHAGYGYTF. CDR3 nucleotide sequence: TGTGCCAGCAGCCTACATGCAGGCTATGGCTACACCTTC.

This clonotype was counted many times. The chain recombines TRBV11-2 with TRBJ1-1; D possibly corresponds to TRBD1 (5 bases). V was shortened by 4 bases and J by 4 bases, with 10 bases between the two germline ends. CDR3 size: 13 residues. Germline lookup yields CDR1 SGHAT and CDR2 FQNNGV. Written as DNA, the CDR3 is TGTGCCAGCAGCTGGGGCGGGGGCACTGAAGCTTTCTTT. It specifies CASSWGGGTEAFF. Variable domain in full (rest from reference TRBV11-2 and TRBJ1-1): EAGVAQSPRYKIIEKRQSVAFWCNPISGHATLYWYQQILGQGPKLLIQFQNNGVVDDSQLPKDRFSAERLKGVDSTLKIQPAKLEDSAVYLCASSWGGGTEAFFGQGTRLTVV.

The sample holds many counts of this clonotype. V usage is TRBV27 and J usage is TRBJ1-2; D possibly corresponds to TRBD1 (6 bases). V was clipped by 4 bases and J by 3 bases, with 9 bases between them. The CDR3 is made up of 13 amino acids. Germline V gives CDR1 MNHEY, CDR2 SMNVEV (reference sequence). CDR3 loop: CASSSSGDYGYTF. CDR3 nucleotides: TGTGCCAGCAGTTCCTCAGGGGACTATGGCTACACCTTC.

There are many counts of this clonotype. This chain links TRBV30 with TRBJ2-1; D gene unclear. Trimming cost V 2 bases and J 6 bases, with 23 bases left between them. Germline CDR1 and CDR2: GTSNPN and SVGIG (reference sequence). The CDR3 is 17 amino acids. In nucleotides, the CDR3 is TGTGCCTGGAGTCCCCCTCCGGGTAGTCCCCCGAGCAATGAGCAGTTCTTC. This gives the protein CAWSPPPGSPPSNEQFF.